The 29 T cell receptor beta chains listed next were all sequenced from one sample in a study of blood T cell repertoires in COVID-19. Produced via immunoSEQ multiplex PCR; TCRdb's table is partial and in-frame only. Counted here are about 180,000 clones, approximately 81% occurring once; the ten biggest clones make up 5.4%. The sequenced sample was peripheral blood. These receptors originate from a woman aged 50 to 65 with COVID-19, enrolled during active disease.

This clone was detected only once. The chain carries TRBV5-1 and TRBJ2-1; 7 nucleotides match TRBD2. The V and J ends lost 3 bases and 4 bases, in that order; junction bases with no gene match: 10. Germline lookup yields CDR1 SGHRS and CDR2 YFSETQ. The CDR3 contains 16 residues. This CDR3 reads CASSWEGSGPYNEQFF. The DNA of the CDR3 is TGCGCCAGCAGCTGGGAGGGGAGCGGGCCTTACAATGAGCAGTTCTTC.

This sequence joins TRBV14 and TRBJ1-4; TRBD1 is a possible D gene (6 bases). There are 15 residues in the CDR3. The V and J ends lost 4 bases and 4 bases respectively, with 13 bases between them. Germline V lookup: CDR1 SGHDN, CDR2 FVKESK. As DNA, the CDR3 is TGTGCCAGCAGCCCCAGACAGGCAATTAATGAAAAACTGTTTTTT. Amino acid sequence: CASSPRQAINEKLFF.

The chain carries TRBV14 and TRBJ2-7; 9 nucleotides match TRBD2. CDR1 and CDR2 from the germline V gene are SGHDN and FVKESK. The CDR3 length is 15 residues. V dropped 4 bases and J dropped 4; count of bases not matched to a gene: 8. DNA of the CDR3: TGTGCCAGCAGCCCCCTGGGCGGGGGGGTGTACGAGCAGTACTTC. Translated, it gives CASSPLGGGVYEQYF. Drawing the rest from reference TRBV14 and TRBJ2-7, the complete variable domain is EAGVTQFPSHSVIEKGQTVTLRCDPISGHDNLYWYRRVMGKEIKFLLHFVKESKQDESGMPNNRFLAERTGGTYSTLKVQPAELEDSGVYFCASSPLGGGVYEQYFGPGTRLTVT.

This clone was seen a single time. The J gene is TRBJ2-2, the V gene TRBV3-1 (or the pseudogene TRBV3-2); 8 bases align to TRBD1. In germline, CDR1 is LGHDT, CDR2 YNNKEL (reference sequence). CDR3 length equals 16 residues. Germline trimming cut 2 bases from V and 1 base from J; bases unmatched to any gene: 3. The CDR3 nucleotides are TGTGCCAGCAGCCAATTAGGACAGGGGAACACCGGGGAGCTGTTTTTT. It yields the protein CASSQLGQGNTGELFF.

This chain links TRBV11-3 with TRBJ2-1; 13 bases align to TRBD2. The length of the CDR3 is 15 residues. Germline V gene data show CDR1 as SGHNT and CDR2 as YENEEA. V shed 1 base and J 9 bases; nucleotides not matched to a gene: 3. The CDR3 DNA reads TGTGCCAGCAGCTTAGGACTAGCGGGGGGTTCTGAGCAGTTCTTC. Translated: CASSLGLAGGSEQFF.

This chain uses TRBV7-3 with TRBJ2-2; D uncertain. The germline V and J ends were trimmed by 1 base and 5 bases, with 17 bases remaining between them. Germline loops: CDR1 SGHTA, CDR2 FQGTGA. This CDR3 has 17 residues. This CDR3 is CASSLRAAPGWTGELFF. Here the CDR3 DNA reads TGTGCCAGCAGCTTAAGGGCCGCCCCCGGTTGGACCGGGGAGCTGTTTTTT.

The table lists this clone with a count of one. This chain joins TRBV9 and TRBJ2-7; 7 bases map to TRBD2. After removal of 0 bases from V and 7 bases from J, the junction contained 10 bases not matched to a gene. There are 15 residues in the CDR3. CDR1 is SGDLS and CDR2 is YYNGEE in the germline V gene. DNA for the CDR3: TGTGCCAGCAGCGTAGGTGGCGGGGGAGAGAGGGAGCAGTACTTC. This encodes CASSVGGGGEREQYF.

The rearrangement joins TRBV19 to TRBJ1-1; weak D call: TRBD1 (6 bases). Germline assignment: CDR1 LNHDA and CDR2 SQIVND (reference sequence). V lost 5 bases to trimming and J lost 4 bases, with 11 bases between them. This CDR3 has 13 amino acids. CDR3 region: CASSSQGITEAFF. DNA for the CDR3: TGTGCCAGTAGTTCACAGGGAATCACTGAAGCTTTCTTT. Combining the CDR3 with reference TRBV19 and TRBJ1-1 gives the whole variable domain DGGITQSPKYLFRKEGQNVTLSCEQNLNHDAMYWYRQDPGQGLRLIYYSQIVNDFQKGDIAEGYSVSREKKESFPLTVTSAQKNPTAFYLCASSSQGITEAFFGQGTRLTVV.

DNA for the CDR3: TGTGCCAGCAGTGGGAGTAATTCACCCCTCCACTTT. The encoded protein is CASSGSNSPLHF. The chain has TRBV28 and TRBJ1-6; D gene ambiguous. Trimming removed 5 bases at V and 6 bases at J, with 5 bases between. The CDR3 consists of 12 residues. The germline gives CDR1 MDHEN, CDR2 SYDVKM.

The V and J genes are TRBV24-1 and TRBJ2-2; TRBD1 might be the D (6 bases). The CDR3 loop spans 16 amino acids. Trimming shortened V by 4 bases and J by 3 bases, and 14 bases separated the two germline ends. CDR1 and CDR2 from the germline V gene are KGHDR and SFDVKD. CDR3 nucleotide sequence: TGTGCCACCAGTGACCCTCGGACAGCGGACACCGGGGAGCTGTTTTTT. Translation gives CATSDPRTADTGELFF.

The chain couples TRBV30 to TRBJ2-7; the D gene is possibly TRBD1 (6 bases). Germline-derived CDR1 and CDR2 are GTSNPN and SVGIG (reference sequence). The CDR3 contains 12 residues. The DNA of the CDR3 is TGTGCTGGGCAGGGGAGCTCCTACGAGCAGTACTTC. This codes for CAGQGSSYEQYF.

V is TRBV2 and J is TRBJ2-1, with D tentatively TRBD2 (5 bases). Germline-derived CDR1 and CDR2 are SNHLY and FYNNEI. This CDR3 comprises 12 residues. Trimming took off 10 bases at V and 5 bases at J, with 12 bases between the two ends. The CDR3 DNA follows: TGTGCCATCCACCGGACTGACAATGAGCAGTTCTTC. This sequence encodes CAIHRTDNEQFF.

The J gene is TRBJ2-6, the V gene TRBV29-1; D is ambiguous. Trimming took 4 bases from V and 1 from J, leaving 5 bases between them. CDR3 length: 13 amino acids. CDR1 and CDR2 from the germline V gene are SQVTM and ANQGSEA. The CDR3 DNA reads TGCAGCGTTGCCCTTTCTGGGGCCAACGTCCTGACTTTC. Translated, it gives CSVALSGANVLTF. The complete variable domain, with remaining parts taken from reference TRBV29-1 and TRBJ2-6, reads SAVISQKPSRDICQRGTSLTIQCQVDSQVTMMFWYRQQPGQSLTLIATANQGSEATYESGFVIDKFPISRPNLTFSTLTVSNMSPEDSSIYLCSVALSGANVLTFGAGSRLTVL.

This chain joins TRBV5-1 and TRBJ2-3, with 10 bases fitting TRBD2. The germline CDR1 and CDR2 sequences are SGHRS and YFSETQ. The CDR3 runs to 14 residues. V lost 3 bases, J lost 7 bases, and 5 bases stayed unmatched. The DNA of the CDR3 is TGCGCCAGCAGCTCCGGGACTAGCGCCCATACGCAGTATTTT. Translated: CASSSGTSAHTQYF. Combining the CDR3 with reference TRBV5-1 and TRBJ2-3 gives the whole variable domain KAGVTQTPRYLIKTRGQQVTLSCSPISGHRSVSWYQQTPGQGLQFLFEYFSETQRNKGNFPGRFSGRQFSNSRSEMNVSTLELGDSALYLCASSSGTSAHTQYFGPGTRLTVL.

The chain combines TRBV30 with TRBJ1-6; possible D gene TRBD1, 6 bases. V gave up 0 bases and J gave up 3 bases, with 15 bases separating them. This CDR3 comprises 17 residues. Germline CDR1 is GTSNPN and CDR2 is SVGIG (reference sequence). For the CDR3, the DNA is TGTGCCTGGAGTGTACTACCAGGGGCCGGCTATAATTCACCCCTCCACTTT. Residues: CAWSVLPGAGYNSPLHF.

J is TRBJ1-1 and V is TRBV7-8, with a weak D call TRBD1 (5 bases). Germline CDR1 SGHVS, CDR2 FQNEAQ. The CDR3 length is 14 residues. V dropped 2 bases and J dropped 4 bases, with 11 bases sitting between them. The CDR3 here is CASSLQRRGTEAFF. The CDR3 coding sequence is TGTGCCAGCAGCTTACAACGTAGGGGCACTGAAGCTTTCTTT.

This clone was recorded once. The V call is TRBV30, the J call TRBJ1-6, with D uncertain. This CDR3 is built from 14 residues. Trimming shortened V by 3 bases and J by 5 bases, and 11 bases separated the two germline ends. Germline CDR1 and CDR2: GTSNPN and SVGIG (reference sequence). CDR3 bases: TGTGCCTGGAGCGCGGGGTTTGATAATTCACCCCTCCACTTT. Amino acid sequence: CAWSAGFDNSPLHF. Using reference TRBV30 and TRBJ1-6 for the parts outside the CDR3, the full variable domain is SQTIHQWPATLVQPVGSPLSLECTVEGTSNPNLYWYRQAAGRGLQLLFYSVGIGQISSEVPQNLSASRPQDRQFILSSKKLLLSDSGFYLCAWSAGFDNSPLHFGNGTRLTVT.

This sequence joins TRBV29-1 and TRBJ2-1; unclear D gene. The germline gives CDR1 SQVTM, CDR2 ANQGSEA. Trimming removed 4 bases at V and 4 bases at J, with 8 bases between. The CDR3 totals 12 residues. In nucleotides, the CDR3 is TGCAGCGTTGGACACGATTACAATGAGCAGTTCTTC. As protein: CSVGHDYNEQFF.

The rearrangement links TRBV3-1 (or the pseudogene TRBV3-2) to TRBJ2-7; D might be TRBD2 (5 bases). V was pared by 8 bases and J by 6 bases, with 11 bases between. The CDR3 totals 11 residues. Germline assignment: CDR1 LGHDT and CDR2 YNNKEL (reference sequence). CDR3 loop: CASREGSEQYF. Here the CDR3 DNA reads TGTGCCAGCCGGGAAGGGAGCGAGCAGTACTTC.

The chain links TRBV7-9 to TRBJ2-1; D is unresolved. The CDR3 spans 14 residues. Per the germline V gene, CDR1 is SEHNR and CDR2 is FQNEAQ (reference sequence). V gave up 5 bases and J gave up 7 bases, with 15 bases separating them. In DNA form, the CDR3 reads TGTGCCAGCAGCCTGCAGGCTTCCCTTAATGAGCAGTTCTTC. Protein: CASSLQASLNEQFF.

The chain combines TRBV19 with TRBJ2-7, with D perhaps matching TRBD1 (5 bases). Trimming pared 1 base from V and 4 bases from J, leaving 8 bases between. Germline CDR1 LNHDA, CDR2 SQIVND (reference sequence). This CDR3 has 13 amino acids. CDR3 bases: TGTGCCAGTAGTATAGGGGGCGCATACGAGCAGTACTTC. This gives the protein CASSIGGAYEQYF.

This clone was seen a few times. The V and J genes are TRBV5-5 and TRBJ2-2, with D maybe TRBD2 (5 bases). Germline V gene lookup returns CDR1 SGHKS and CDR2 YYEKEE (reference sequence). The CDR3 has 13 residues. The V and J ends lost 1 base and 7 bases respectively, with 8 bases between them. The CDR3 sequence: CASSLLAGGELFF. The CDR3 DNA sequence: TGTGCCAGCAGCTTGCTAGCCGGCGGGGAGCTGTTTTTT.

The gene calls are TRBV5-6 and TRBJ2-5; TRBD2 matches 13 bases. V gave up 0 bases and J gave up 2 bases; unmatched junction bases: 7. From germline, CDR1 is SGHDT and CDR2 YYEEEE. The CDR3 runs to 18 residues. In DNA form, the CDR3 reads TGTGCCAGCAGCTTGGAGAGGGGACTAGCGGGGTGGCAAGAGACCCAGTACTTC. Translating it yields CASSLERGLAGWQETQYF.

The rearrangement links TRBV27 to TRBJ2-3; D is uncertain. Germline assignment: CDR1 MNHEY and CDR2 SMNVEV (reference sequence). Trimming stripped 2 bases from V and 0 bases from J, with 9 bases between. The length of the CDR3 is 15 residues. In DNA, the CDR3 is TGTGCCAGCAGTTTAGGGCCCAAGAGCACAGATACGCAGTATTTT. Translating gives CASSLGPKSTDTQYF.

The CDR3 loop is CASSQEEGNYGYTF. The CDR3 region has the DNA TGCGCCAGCAGCCAAGAGGAGGGTAACTATGGCTACACCTTC. The V and J genes are TRBV4-3 and TRBJ1-2; D not certain. This CDR3 has 14 residues. Between the trimmed V and J ends, which lost 0 bases and 1 base, there was a span of 6 bases. Per the germline V gene, CDR1 is LGHNA and CDR2 is YSLEER.

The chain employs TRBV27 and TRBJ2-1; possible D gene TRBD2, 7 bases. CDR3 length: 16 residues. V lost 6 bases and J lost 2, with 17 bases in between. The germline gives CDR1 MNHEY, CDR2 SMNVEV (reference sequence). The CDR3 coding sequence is TGTGCCAGCAGGCTAAACAGGGAGGGCACCTACAATGAGCAGTTCTTC. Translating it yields CASRLNREGTYNEQFF.

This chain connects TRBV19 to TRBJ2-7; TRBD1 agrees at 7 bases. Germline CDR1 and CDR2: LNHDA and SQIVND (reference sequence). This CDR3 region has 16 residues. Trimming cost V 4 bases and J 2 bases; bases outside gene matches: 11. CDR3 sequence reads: CASSNRDSTRAYEQYF. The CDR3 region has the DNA TGTGCCAGTAGTAACCGGGACAGTACGAGAGCCTACGAGCAGTACTTC. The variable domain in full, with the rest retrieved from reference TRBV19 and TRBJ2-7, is DGGITQSPKYLFRKEGQNVTLSCEQNLNHDAMYWYRQDPGQGLRLIYYSQIVNDFQKGDIAEGYSVSREKKESFPLTVTSAQKNPTAFYLCASSNRDSTRAYEQYFGPGTRLTVT.

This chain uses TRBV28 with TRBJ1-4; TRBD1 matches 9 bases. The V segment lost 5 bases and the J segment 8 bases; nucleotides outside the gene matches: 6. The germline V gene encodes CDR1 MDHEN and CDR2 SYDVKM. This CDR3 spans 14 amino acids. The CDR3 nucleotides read TGTGCCAGCAGTCCACAGGGGGCCGGAGAAAAACTGTTTTTT. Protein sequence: CASSPQGAGEKLFF.

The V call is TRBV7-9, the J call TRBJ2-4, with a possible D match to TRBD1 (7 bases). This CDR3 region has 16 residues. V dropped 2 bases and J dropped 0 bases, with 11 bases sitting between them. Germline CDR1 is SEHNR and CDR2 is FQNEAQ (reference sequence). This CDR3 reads CASSLSGGLAKNIQYF. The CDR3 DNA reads TGTGCCAGCAGCTTATCAGGGGGGCTAGCCAAAAACATTCAGTACTTC.